The T cell receptor beta chain described here comes from a study of blood T cell repertoires in COVID-19. Germline values: CDR1 MNHEY, CDR2 SVGAGI. The CDR3 is 14 residues long. V dropped 5 bases and J dropped 5; count of bases not matched to a gene: 3. Using immunoSEQ multiplex PCR, the repertoire was profiled, and TCRdb retains in-frame clones only, with some absent. Here the sample spans over 350,000 clones, nearly 90% being singletons. This TCR derives from a young woman with acute COVID-19. Material for sequencing was PBMCs or T cells enriched from blood (not recorded which). This chain links TRBV6-5 with TRBJ2-3; 11 nucleotides match TRBD2. The CDR3 here is CASSNSGGVDTQYF. Here the CDR3 DNA reads TGTGCCAGCAGTAATAGCGGGGGGGTAGATACGCAGTATTTT.